The rows below give T cell receptor beta chains drawn from one sample of a study of T cells in Graves' hyperthyroidism and ophthalmopathy. Each CDR3 protein gets one entry after TCRdb re-called the multiplex PCR reads with MiXCR. The sample has some 270,000 distinct CDR3 sequences; roughly a quarter are singletons. Sequencing was performed on blood. These receptor sequences come from a woman aged 40 to 50 with Graves' ophthalmopathy. Both conserved end residues are trimmed from each CDR3.

v_call	j_call	cdr3_aa
TRBV7-9	TRBJ2-5	ASSLATETQY
TRBV12-3/TRBV12-4	TRBJ2-7	ASRRQANSYEQY
TRBV28	TRBJ1-2	ASNQGGGIGGYT
TRBV6-1	TRBJ1-1	ASSERGRTEAF
TRBV6-5	TRBJ2-5	ATTAGAVIETQY
TRBV4-1	TRBJ1-1	ASSQDRTGNTEAF
TRBV28	TRBJ2-4	ASSETMDIQY
TRBV20-1	TRBJ2-5	SAMTPGQETQY
TRBV6-5	TRBJ1-5	ASSLTGRGLGPQH
TRBV7-3	TRBJ2-1	ASSFRGLVKGNEQF
TRBV12-3/TRBV12-4	TRBJ2-5	ASRTGGARQETQY
TRBV4-1	TRBJ1-5	ASSQEGGGQPQH
TRBV28	TRBJ1-1	ASSPGTRTNTEAF
TRBV18	TRBJ2-2	ASSVTVLTGELF
TRBV5-1	TRBJ2-3	ASNQGTSGTDTQY
TRBV7-8	TRBJ2-7	ASSLAGTSLYEQY
TRBV2	TRBJ2-3	ASMRGTGRTDTQY
TRBV4-1	TRBJ1-1	ASSLTPRTTEAF
TRBV29-1	TRBJ2-7	SVGVGGSSYEQY
TRBV9	TRBJ2-2	ASAGTGELF
TRBV3-1	TRBJ2-7	ASSQVGRGLPSYEQY
TRBV3-1	TRBJ2-2	ASSTPHRGANTGELF
TRBV6-1	TRBJ2-7	ASSEVWDSYEQY